What follows are 5 T cell receptor beta chains derived from one specimen sequenced in a study of regulatory T cells in long-lasting Graves disease. Library construction for TCR beta used iRepertoire HTBI primers and Arm-PCR of CDR3 regions. TCRdb re-called the multiplex PCR reads with MiXCR, one entry per CDR3 protein. The sample lists around 320,000 distinct CDR3 sequences; 16% were seen once. The time point here: newly diagnosed GD, antithyroid drugs for less than 3 months. Extracted PBMC RNA gave rise to the TCR library. This sample also belongs to another study, concerning T cells in Graves' hyperthyroidism and ophthalmopathy.

The material was peripheral blood mononuclear cells (PBMCs), obtained at new diagnosis, from a patient treated with antithyroid drugs. Every receptor here comes from a man aged 40-55 years with Graves disease.

This clonotype was counted ten times or more. At one end, the junction sequence differs from germline, possibly due to a read error. This chain links TRBV5-1 with TRBJ2-1; no definite D call. This CDR3 is 13 amino acids long. Germline V gene data show CDR1 as SGHRS and CDR2 as YFSETQ. The CDR3 loop reads CASSFRGRDEQFF. CDR3 in DNA: TGTGCCAGCAGCTTCAGAGGTAGGGATGAGCAGTTCTTC.

This chain uses TRBV6-2 or TRBV6-3 with TRBJ2-1; 8 bases align to TRBD1. The CDR3 consists of 18 residues. Germline trimming cut 5 bases from V and 7 bases from J; bases unmatched to any gene: 19. Germline V gene data show CDR1 as MNHEY and CDR2 as SVGEGT. Here the CDR3 DNA reads TGTGCCAGCAGTGACGATAGATCGGCTAGCCGGACAGGGAATGAGCAGTTCTTC. This codes for CASSDDRSASRTGNEQFF.

This clonotype came up many times. This rearrangement joins TRBV12-3 or TRBV12-4 to TRBJ1-2, with D unclear. Trimming pared 2 bases from V and 4 bases from J, leaving 11 bases between. The CDR3 sequence is 14 residues long. CDR3 sequence: CASSLQGQLYGYTF. The CDR3 bases are TGTGCCAGCAGTTTACAAGGTCAACTCTATGGCTACACCTTC.

The chain joins TRBV5-1 to TRBJ2-1, with D unresolved. The CDR3 length is 14 residues. Trimming took 0 bases from V and 3 from J, leaving 7 bases between them. Germline loops: CDR1 SGHRS, CDR2 YFSETQ. CDR3 loop: CASSLVQYYNEQFF. Written as DNA, the CDR3 is TGCGCCAGCAGCTTGGTTCAGTACTACAATGAGCAGTTCTTC.

CDR3 in amino acids: CASSTSAVTEAFF. The CDR3 coding sequence is TGTGCCAGTAGTACCTCCGCAGTCACTGAAGCTTTCTTT. This chain links TRBV19 with TRBJ1-1; no firm D call. CDR1 is LNHDA and CDR2 is SQIVND in the germline V gene (reference sequence). Trimming pared 4 bases from V and 4 bases from J, leaving 10 bases between. This CDR3 has 13 residues.